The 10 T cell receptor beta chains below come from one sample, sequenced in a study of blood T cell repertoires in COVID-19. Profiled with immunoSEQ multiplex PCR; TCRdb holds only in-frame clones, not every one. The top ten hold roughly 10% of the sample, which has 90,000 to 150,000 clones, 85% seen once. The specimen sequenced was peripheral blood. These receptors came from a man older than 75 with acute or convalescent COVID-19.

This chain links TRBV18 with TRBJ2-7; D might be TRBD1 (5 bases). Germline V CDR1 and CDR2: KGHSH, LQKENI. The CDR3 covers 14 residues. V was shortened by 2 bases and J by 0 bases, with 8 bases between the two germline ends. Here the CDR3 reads CASSPNRYSYEQYF. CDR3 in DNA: TGTGCCAGCTCACCAAACAGGTACTCCTACGAGCAGTACTTC.

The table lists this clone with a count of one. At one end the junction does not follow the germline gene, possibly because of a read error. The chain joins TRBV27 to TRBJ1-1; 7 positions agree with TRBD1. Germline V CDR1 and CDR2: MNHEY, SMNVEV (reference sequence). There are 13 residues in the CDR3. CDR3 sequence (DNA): TGTGCCAGCAGTTCCATACCGGGACAGAGTTCTTCTTTT. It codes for CASSSIPGQSSSF.

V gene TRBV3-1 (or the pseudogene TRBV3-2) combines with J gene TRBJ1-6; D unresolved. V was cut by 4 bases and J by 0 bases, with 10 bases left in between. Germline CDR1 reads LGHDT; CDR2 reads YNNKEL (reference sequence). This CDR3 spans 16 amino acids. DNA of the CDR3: TGTGCCAGCAGCCGCACCGGGAGCTCCTATAATTCACCCCTCCACTTT. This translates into CASSRTGSSYNSPLHF.

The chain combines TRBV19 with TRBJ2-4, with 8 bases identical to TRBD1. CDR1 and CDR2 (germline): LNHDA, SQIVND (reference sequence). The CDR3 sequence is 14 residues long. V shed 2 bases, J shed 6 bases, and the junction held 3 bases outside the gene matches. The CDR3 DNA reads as TGTGCCAGTAGTATACAGGGGGCGGGAAACATTCAGTACTTC. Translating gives CASSIQGAGNIQYF.

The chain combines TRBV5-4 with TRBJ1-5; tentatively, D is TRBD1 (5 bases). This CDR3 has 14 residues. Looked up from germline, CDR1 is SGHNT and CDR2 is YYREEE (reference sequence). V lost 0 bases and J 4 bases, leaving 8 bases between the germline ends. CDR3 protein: CASSLAGTNQPQHF. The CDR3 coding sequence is TGTGCCAGCAGCTTGGCAGGGACTAATCAGCCCCAGCATTTT. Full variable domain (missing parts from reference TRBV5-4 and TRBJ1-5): ETGVTQSPTHLIKTRGQQVTLRCSSQSGHNTVSWYQQALGQGPQFIFQYYREEENGRGNFPPRFSGLQFPNYSSELNVNALELDDSALYLCASSLAGTNQPQHFGDGTRLSIL.

The CDR3 DNA follows: TGTGCCAGCAGTCCCCCGGTGGGGGGGGCCGGGGTGAGCACCGGGGAGCTGTTTTTT. This codes for CASSPPVGGAGVSTGELFF. This chain uses TRBV6-6 with TRBJ2-2, with TRBD2 as a possible D gene (7 bases). Germline lookup yields CDR1 MNHNY and CDR2 SVGAGI (reference sequence). Between the trimmed V and J ends, which lost 5 bases and 4 bases, there was a span of 26 bases. CDR3 length: 19 amino acids.

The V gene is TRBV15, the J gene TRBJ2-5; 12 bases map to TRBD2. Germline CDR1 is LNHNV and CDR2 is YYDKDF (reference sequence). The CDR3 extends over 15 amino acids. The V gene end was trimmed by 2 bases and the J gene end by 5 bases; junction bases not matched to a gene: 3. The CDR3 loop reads CATSRTTSGSETQYF. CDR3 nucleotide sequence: TGTGCCACCAGCAGAACGACTAGCGGGAGTGAGACCCAGTACTTC.

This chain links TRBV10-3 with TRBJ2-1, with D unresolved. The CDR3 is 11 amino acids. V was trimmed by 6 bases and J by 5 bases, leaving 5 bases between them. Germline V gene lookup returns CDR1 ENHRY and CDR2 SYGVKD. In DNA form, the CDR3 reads TGTGCCATCAGCCCGGACAATGAGCAGTTCTTC. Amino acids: CAISPDNEQFF.

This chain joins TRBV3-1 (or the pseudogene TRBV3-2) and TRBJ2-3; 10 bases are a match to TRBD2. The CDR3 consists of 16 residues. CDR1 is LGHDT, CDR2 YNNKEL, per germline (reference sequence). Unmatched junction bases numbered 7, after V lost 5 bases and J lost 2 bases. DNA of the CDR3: TGTGCCAGCAGCGTAACTAGCGGGGCTTACACAGATACGCAGTATTTT. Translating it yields CASSVTSGAYTDTQYF.

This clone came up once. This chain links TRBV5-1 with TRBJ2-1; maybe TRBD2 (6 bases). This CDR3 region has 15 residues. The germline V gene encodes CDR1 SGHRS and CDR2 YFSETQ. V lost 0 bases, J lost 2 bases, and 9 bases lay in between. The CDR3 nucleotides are TGCGCCAGCAGCTTGGTATCTAGCGCCTACAATGAGCAGTTCTTC. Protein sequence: CASSLVSSAYNEQFF.